This T cell receptor (beta chain) emerged from a study of T-cell reconstitution after alpha-beta-depleted transplantation in children. This clonotype was counted ten times or more. This CDR3 is 15 amino acids long. CDR1 SEHNR and CDR2 FQNEAQ come from the germline V gene (reference sequence). Trimming took 2 bases from V and 4 from J; bases not matched to a gene: 4. This sample's TCRbeta library carried unique molecular identifier barcodes. A single record per CDR3 protein comes from TCRdb applying MiXCR to the PCR reads. The sample has roughly 200,000 distinct CDR3 sequences, more than 12% seen once; the top ten hold roughly 13%.

This receptor was obtained from a human donor who donated a stem cell graft to a child with acute lymphoblastic leukemia. The chain carries TRBV7-9 and TRBJ2-1; TRBD2 matches 8 bases. Source: PBMCs from the stem cell graft donor, taken from the stem cell graft. CDR3 coding DNA: TGTGCCAGCAGCTTATCAGCGGGAGTATACAATGAGCAGTTCTTC. The encoded protein is CASSLSAGVYNEQFF.